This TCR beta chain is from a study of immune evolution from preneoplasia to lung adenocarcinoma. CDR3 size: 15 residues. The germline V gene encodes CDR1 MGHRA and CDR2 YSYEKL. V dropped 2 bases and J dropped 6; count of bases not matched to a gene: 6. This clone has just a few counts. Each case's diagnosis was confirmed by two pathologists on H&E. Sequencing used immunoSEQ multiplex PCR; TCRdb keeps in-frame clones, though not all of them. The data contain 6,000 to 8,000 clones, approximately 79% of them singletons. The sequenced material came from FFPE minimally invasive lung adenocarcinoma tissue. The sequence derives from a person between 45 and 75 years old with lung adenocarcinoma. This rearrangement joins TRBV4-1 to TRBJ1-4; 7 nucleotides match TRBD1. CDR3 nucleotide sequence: TGCGCCAGCAGCCAACAACAGGGGACGGATGAAAAACTGTTTTTT. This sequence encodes CASSQQQGTDEKLFF.